The 5 T cell receptor beta chains given below trace back to one sample, sequenced in a study of memory CD8 T cells in hepatitis C reinfection. Time point in this sample: pre-reinfection, 55 to 20 weeks before reinfection detection. No in vitro expansion preceded TCR sequencing of the sorted cells. The assay was immunoSEQ multiplex PCR, and TCRdb's table has in-frame clones only and misses some. Of tens of thousands of clones listed, around nine tenths were seen once; the top ten hold about 1%. What was sequenced was naive CD8+ T cells sorted from blood. These receptors originate from a man aged 18 to 29 with hepatitis C virus infection.

This chain links TRBV27 with TRBJ2-1; a possible D gene is TRBD2 (5 bases). V lost 2 bases and J 4 bases, leaving 9 bases between the germline ends. Germline-derived CDR1 and CDR2 are MNHEY and SMNVEV (reference sequence). The CDR3 sequence is 14 residues long. CDR3 sequence reads: CASSLNGEYNEQFF. CDR3 DNA: TGTGCCAGCAGTTTAAACGGGGAGTACAATGAGCAGTTCTTC.

By share of the sample, this clone is medium-sized (0.01 to 0.1%). The same CDR3 arises from other DNA sequences in this sample as well. This sequence joins TRBV25-1 and TRBJ1-5; D remains unclear. CDR1 is MGHDK and CDR2 is SYGVNS in the germline V gene. The CDR3 is 13 residues long. V shed 4 bases and J shed 2 bases, with 6 bases lying between them. The CDR3 loop is CASSGQGNQPQHF. Written as DNA, the CDR3 is TGTGCCAGCAGTGGTCAGGGCAATCAGCCCCAGCATTTT.

This clone was counted between two and nine times. The V call is TRBV10-3, the J call TRBJ1-1; D is possibly TRBD1 (6 bases). Germline values: CDR1 ENHRY, CDR2 SYGVKD. CDR3 length: 14 amino acids. V was clipped by 0 bases and J by 4 bases, with 9 bases between them. CDR3 bases: TGTGCCATCAGTGAGTCAGGGGGGGGCACTGAAGCTTTCTTT. This codes for CAISESGGGTEAFF.

This chain connects TRBV27 to TRBJ1-1; D unresolved. The CDR3 sequence is 13 residues long. V gave up 3 bases and J gave up 5 bases, with 10 bases separating them. Per germline, CDR1 MNHEY and CDR2 SMNVEV (reference sequence). For the CDR3, the DNA is TGTGCCAGCAGTTTTGTGGGCTCGACTGAAGCTTTCTTT. It translates to CASSFVGSTEAFF.

The rearrangement uses TRBV5-6 and TRBJ2-3; 7 bases match TRBD1. The CDR3 consists of 16 residues. Germline-derived CDR1 and CDR2 are SGHDT and YYEEEE. V was clipped by 4 bases and J by 6 bases; unmatched bases: 14. In DNA form, the CDR3 reads TGTGCCAGCAGCCTTGTCGAACAGGGGAACGGGGATACGCAGTATTTT. It yields the protein CASSLVEQGNGDTQYF.